What follows are 10 T cell receptor beta chains derived from one specimen sequenced in a study of T cell repertoires in cytomegalovirus infection. One entry per CDR3 protein, called by TCRdb with MiXCR from the reads. The sample records some 230,000 distinct CDR3 sequences, 20% to 25% being singletons. The sample was CD8+ T cells from PBMCs. Receptors were obtained from a human donor in good health (CMV status not recorded). Some clones in this sample may be carry-over from other donors' samples.

This clonotype was detected ten times or more. The chain is built from TRBV7-9 and TRBJ1-2; D gene uncertain. Germline CDR1 and CDR2: SEHNR and FQNEAQ (reference sequence). The CDR3 covers 12 residues. The ends were cut back, 6 bases at V and 3 bases at J, with 8 bases in the middle. The CDR3 sequence is CASSNWDYGYTF. Here the CDR3 DNA reads TGTGCCAGCAGTAACTGGGACTATGGCTACACCTTC.

This clonotype has only a few counts. V is TRBV2 and J is TRBJ2-7, with TRBD2 identical over 8 bases. This CDR3 has 14 amino acids. Unmatched junction bases numbered 4, after V lost 3 bases and J lost 3 bases. CDR1 SNHLY and CDR2 FYNNEI come from the germline V gene. The CDR3 DNA reads as TGTGCCAGCAGTGACGTAGCGGGGCTCTACGAGCAGTACTTC. Translated, it gives CASSDVAGLYEQYF.

Many counts were recorded for this clonotype. The rearrangement links TRBV6-1 to TRBJ2-5, with 11 bases matching TRBD2. The CDR3 loop spans 13 amino acids. The V and J ends lost 10 bases and 9 bases, in that order; junction bases with no gene match: 10. Germline CDR1 MNHNS, CDR2 SASEGT. This CDR3 reads CATLAGGPRAQYF. DNA for the CDR3: TGTGCCACCTTAGCGGGGGGGCCTAGGGCCCAGTACTTC.

This clonotype was detected many times. The rearrangement joins TRBV4-1 to TRBJ2-7; 10 nucleotides line up with TRBD1. Unmatched junction bases numbered 5, after V lost 2 bases and J lost 4 bases. The CDR3 extends over 15 amino acids. Germline CDR1 MGHRA, CDR2 YSYEKL. In DNA, the CDR3 is TGCGCCAGCAGCCAAACCGGGACAGGGGATTACGAGCAGTACTTC. Its protein product is CASSQTGTGDYEQYF.

This clonotype appeared a few times. The CDR3 here is CSAREGGNYEQYF. The CDR3 DNA sequence: TGCAGTGCTAGAGAAGGAGGGAACTACGAGCAGTACTTC. V and J are TRBV20-1 and TRBJ2-7; D is possibly TRBD2 (6 bases). CDR3 size: 13 residues. V gave up 0 bases and J gave up 3 bases, with 9 bases separating them. Germline loops: CDR1 DFQATT, CDR2 SNEGSKA (reference sequence).

In this sample, this clonotype turned up many times. The chain recombines TRBV20-1 with TRBJ2-1; D remains ambiguous. Per germline, CDR1 DFQATT and CDR2 SNEGSKA (reference sequence). The V end was cut by 6 bases, the J end by 5 bases, with 14 bases between. The CDR3 sequence is 13 residues long. CDR3 coding DNA: TGCAGTGCCAGCGAGGTCTTTGACAATGAGCAGTTCTTC. Translation gives CSASEVFDNEQFF.

In its sample, this clonotype was seen many times. The rearrangement links TRBV7-9 to TRBJ2-7; D tentatively reads TRBD1 or TRBD2 (5 bases each). Trimming cost V 1 base and J 3 bases, with 10 bases left between them. This CDR3 spans 14 amino acids. CDR1 is SEHNR and CDR2 is FQNEAQ in the germline V gene (reference sequence). The CDR3 DNA follows: TGTGCCAGCAGCTTAGGGGGGAGCTACTACGAGCAGTACTTC. Encoded protein: CASSLGGSYYEQYF.

This CDR3 is CSARDKESPNEKLFF. The CDR3 nucleotides are TGCAGTGCTAGAGATAAGGAGTCTCCCAATGAAAAACTGTTTTTT. The V gene is TRBV20-1, the J gene TRBJ1-4, with D unresolved. V was clipped by 0 bases and J by 5 bases, with 13 bases between them. CDR1 is DFQATT and CDR2 is SNEGSKA in the germline V gene (reference sequence). There are 15 residues in the CDR3.

This sequence joins TRBV14 and TRBJ1-1; 7 bases map to TRBD1. CDR1 and CDR2 (germline): SGHDN, FVKESK. The V gene end was trimmed by 1 base and the J gene end by 5 bases; junction bases not matched to a gene: 4. There are 14 residues in the CDR3. CDR3 sequence (DNA): TGTGCCAGCAGCCAAGCGGCAGGGGGGACTGAAGCTTTCTTT. Translating it yields CASSQAAGGTEAFF.

The V call is TRBV9, the J call TRBJ2-1; D possibly corresponds to TRBD2 (5 bases). There are 14 residues in the CDR3. CDR1 is SGDLS and CDR2 is YYNGEE in the germline V gene. Trimming cost V 3 bases and J 5 bases, with 12 bases left between them. The CDR3 DNA reads as TGTGCCAGCAGCGGGACCCCTAGCCACAATGAGCAGTTCTTC. This gives the protein CASSGTPSHNEQFF.